This T cell receptor beta chain came from a study of blood T cell repertoires in COVID-19. About the study: Sample material is recorded as cDNA or gDNA derived from T cells, B-cell-depleted T cells, or PBMCs.

This CDR3 spans 14 amino acids. The germline gives CDR1 LGHDT, CDR2 YNNKEL (reference sequence). Trimming shortened V by 4 bases and J by 6 bases, and 13 bases separated the two germline ends. This clone occurred a few times. Per the original data handling: Cell counts per sample came from amplifying reference gene primers. TCRdb's table, derived via immunoSEQ multiplex PCR, lists solely in-frame clones and lacks some. The V and J calls and clone size come from that table; D and trimming were worked out from the DNA. Altogether more than 50,000 clones are present, around 70% being singletons, with the ten largest covering 14%.

The chain combines TRBV3-1 (or the pseudogene TRBV3-2) with TRBJ1-5; D might be TRBD1 (6 bases). This TCR came from a woman in her seventies with acute or convalescent COVID-19. Sequencing input: peripheral blood. CDR3 DNA: TGTGCCAGCAGCCCCTGGCAGGGGTCTCAGCCCCAGCATTTT. This codes for CASSPWQGSQPQHF.